This T cell receptor (beta chain) was retrieved from a study of regulatory dendritic cells for organ transplantation. The protocol was immunoSEQ multiplex PCR, while the TCRdb copy is restricted to in-frame clones and leaves out a portion. The sample comprises tens of thousands of clones, 60% to 80% of which are singletons, and approximately 0.9% rests with the top ten. With regard to this clone: No antigen is known for it.

FACS sorted CD4+ or CD8+ T cells into CD45RA+ naive and CD45RO+ memory. The germline V and J ends were trimmed by 7 bases and 5 bases, with 23 bases remaining between them. This CDR3 region has 16 residues. Germline CDR1 and CDR2: SGHTA and FQGNSA. Study-level points and caveats: Memory CD8+ T cells were the most oligoclonal; naive cells were highly diverse.

This TCR was sampled from a human donor in good health. The chain combines TRBV7-2 with TRBJ1-1; no reliable D call. Sequenced: memory CD4+ T cells from blood. The subset: CD45RO+ memory T cells. CDR3 protein: CASTTGNAGMRTEAFF. The CDR3 DNA follows: TGTGCCAGCACCACTGGGAATGCGGGTATGAGAACTGAAGCTTTCTTT.